Listed below are T cell receptor beta chains from one sample, sequenced in a study of T cells in Graves' hyperthyroidism and ophthalmopathy. TCRdb passed the multiplex PCR reads through MiXCR, listing each CDR3 protein once. The repertoire holds around 690,000 distinct CDR3 sequences, with approximately 15% as singletons. Sequenced material: blood. Every receptor here comes from a man between 50 and 59 years old with Graves' hyperthyroidism. Both conserved end residues are part of each CDR3. D genes are given only for firm matches.

D gene	V gene	J gene	CDR3 protein
-	TRBV12-3/TRBV12-4	TRBJ1-5	CASSLFSDQPQHF
-	TRBV29-1	TRBJ1-1	CSFTSGGLDEAFF
-	TRBV29-1	TRBJ2-5	CSVTAVQETQYF
-	TRBV24-1	TRBJ2-3	CATSDPTKTDTQYF
TRBD2	TRBV27	TRBJ2-1	CASSSRTSDYNEQFF
TRBD2	TRBV3-1	TRBJ2-5	CASSQALAGGVETQYF
-	TRBV29-1	TRBJ1-1	CSATRNLNTEAFF
-	TRBV19	TRBJ2-2	CASLAGFAGELFF
TRBD2	TRBV28	TRBJ2-1	CASRTSGTSSYNEQFF
TRBD1	TRBV6-5	TRBJ2-2	CASSYAGTGPGELFF
TRBD2	TRBV28	TRBJ2-1	CASSVGRTSGRWLNEQFF
TRBD1	TRBV7-9	TRBJ2-7	CASSPTGIEQYF
-	TRBV29-1	TRBJ1-1	CSVEGGSLNTEAFF
-	TRBV20-1	TRBJ2-6	CSARGPGVGFGANVLTF
TRBD1	TRBV19	TRBJ1-2	CASSMAGQGASGYTF